This is a list of T cell receptor beta chains from one sample in a study of T cell repertoires in cytomegalovirus infection. TCRdb itself ran the reads through MiXCR, one entry per CDR3 protein. The sample lists around 320,000 distinct CDR3 sequences; more than 8% were seen once. Sequencing input: PBMCs. These receptors were taken from a human donor in good health (CMV status not recorded). Some clones in this sample may be carry-over from other donors' samples. Both conserved end residues are part of each CDR3. A D gene is named only where the DNA matches it firmly. Clone size, where shown, is once, few, many, or a class for clones that have expanded.

j_gene | abundance | d_gene | v_gene | CDR3aa | CDR3nt
TRBJ1-6 | few | TRBD1 | TRBV6-6 | CASSTLTLRGLDSPLHF | TGTGCCAGCAGTACCCTAACCCTTAGGGGGCTGGATTCACCCCTCCACTTT
TRBJ2-5 | NA | NA | TRBV14 | CASSQDGFGETQYF | TGTGCCAGCAGCCAAGACGGGTTCGGAGAGACCCAGTACTTC
TRBJ1-1 | many | NA | TRBV4-2 | CASSQDPHMNTEAFF | TGTGCCAGCAGCCAAGATCCGCACATGAACACTGAAGCTTTCTTT
TRBJ2-7 | NA | NA | TRBV27 | CASSLSVTPYEQYF | TGTGCCAGCAGTTTATCGGTAACTCCATACGAGCAGTACTTC
TRBJ1-1 | NA | NA | TRBV19 | CASSPLTGPNTEAFF | TGTGCCAGTAGTCCTCTGACAGGACCGAACACTGAAGCTTTCTTT
TRBJ1-1 | many | TRBD1 | TRBV7-8 | CASSLSGQGGLGTEAFF | TGTGCCAGCAGCTTGTCTGGACAGGGAGGTTTAGGCACTGAAGCTTTCTTT
TRBJ2-5 | few | TRBD2 | TRBV10-3 | CAISPTSGRLGKTQYF | TGTGCCATCAGCCCAACTAGCGGGAGGTTAGGAAAGACCCAGTACTTC
TRBJ1-4 | many | NA | TRBV7-2 | CASSLSGGEKLFF | TGTGCCAGCAGCTTATCGGGCGGCGAAAAACTGTTTTTT
TRBJ2-1 | few | TRBD1 | TRBV5-1 | CASSLGRTGSDEQFF | TGCGCCAGCAGCTTGGGCCGGACAGGGAGTGATGAGCAGTTCTTC
TRBJ1-4 | many | NA | TRBV28 | CASTTRDTQKLFF | TGTGCCAGCACGACCCGGGACACTCAAAAACTGTTTTTT
TRBJ1-1 | many | NA | TRBV7-2 | CASSFDNSGTEAFF | TGTGCCAGCAGCTTCGATAACTCCGGGACTGAAGCTTTCTTT
TRBJ2-5 | few | NA | TRBV2 | CASSAGTAYGETQYF | TGTGCCAGCAGTGCGGGGACGGCCTACGGGGAGACCCAGTACTTC
TRBJ1-1 | many | NA | TRBV7-2 | CASSPPYTEAFF | TGTGCCAGCAGCCCGCCGTACACTGAAGCTTTCTTT
TRBJ2-6 | many | NA | TRBV7-2 | CASSFAGANVLTF | TGTGCCAGCAGCTTTGCTGGGGCCAACGTCCTGACTTTC
TRBJ1-1 | many | NA | TRBV7-2 | CASSLTSGGAFF | TGTGCCAGCAGCCTAACCTCCGGGGGTGCTTTCTTT
TRBJ1-5 | many | NA | TRBV14 | CASSQGLGRPQHF | TGTGCCAGCAGCCAAGGATTGGGACGGCCCCAGCATTTT
TRBJ1-5 | NA | TRBD1 | TRBV27 | CASSFVGDSQPQHF | TGTGCCAGCAGCTTCGTTGGGGACAGTCAGCCCCAGCATTTT